The 14 T cell receptor beta chains below come from one sample, sequenced in a study of T cells after yellow fever vaccination. TCRdb passed the 5' RACE reads through MiXCR, listing each CDR3 protein once. The sample contains 80,000 to 100,000 distinct CDR3 sequences, roughly 5.8% of which appear only once. This specimen consisted of CD8+ T cells sorted from PBMCs, obtained 10 days after the yellow fever booster vaccination. These receptors all come from a man in his late teens or twenties who received the YFV17D yellow fever vaccine.

The chain couples TRBV7-3 to TRBJ1-1; D is perhaps TRBD1 (5 bases). The length of the CDR3 is 13 residues. CDR1 and CDR2 from the germline V gene are SGHTA and FQGTGA. V was trimmed by 5 bases and J by 6 bases, leaving 13 bases between them. The CDR3 reads CASSPLGGSEAFF. For the CDR3, the DNA is TGTGCCAGCAGCCCCCTTGGGGGGTCTGAAGCTTTCTTT. The full variable domain, with the rest looked up from reference TRBV7-3 and TRBJ1-1, is GAGVSQTPSNKVTEKGKYVELRCDPISGHTALYWYRQSLGQGPEFLIYFQGTGAADDSGLPNDRFFAVRPEGSVSTLKIQRTERGDSAVYLCASSPLGGSEAFFGQGTRLTVV.

This clonotype was picked up many times. The chain uses TRBV6-2 or TRBV6-3 and TRBJ2-3; 12 bases are a match to TRBD2. CDR3 length: 17 amino acids. Trimming took 2 bases from V and 3 from J; bases not matched to a gene: 6. Germline V gives CDR1 MNHEY, CDR2 SVGEGT. The CDR3 sequence: CASSYDETSGGTDTQYF. DNA of the CDR3: TGTGCCAGCAGTTACGACGAGACTAGCGGGGGTACAGATACGCAGTATTTT.

The table lists this clonotype with a few counts. This rearrangement joins TRBV27 to TRBJ2-5, with TRBD2 identical over 9 bases. Germline V gives CDR1 MNHEY, CDR2 SMNVEV (reference sequence). The CDR3 is 14 residues long. Trimming removed 3 bases from V and 3 bases from J; junction bases left unmatched: 2. Here the CDR3 reads CASSFLAGEETQYF. CDR3 DNA: TGTGCCAGCAGTTTCTTAGCGGGGGAAGAGACCCAGTACTTC.

This clonotype was observed at least ten times. The chain employs TRBV5-1 and TRBJ2-1; 12 bases are a match to TRBD1. Per the germline V gene, CDR1 is SGHRS and CDR2 is YFSETQ. The CDR3 is 16 amino acids. Trimming took 4 bases from V and 3 from J; bases not matched to a gene: 5. CDR3 nucleotides: TGCGCCAGCAGCGACCGGGACAGGGGGCACTACAATGAGCAGTTCTTC. As protein: CASSDRDRGHYNEQFF. Complete variable domain (other parts from reference TRBV5-1 and TRBJ2-1): KAGVTQTPRYLIKTRGQQVTLSCSPISGHRSVSWYQQTPGQGLQFLFEYFSETQRNKGNFPGRFSGRQFSNSRSEMNVSTLELGDSALYLCASSDRDRGHYNEQFFGPGTRLTVL.

The gene calls are TRBV7-2 and TRBJ1-6, with D unresolved. Trimming took off 5 bases at V and 10 bases at J, with 12 bases between the two ends. The CDR3 is 13 amino acids. Germline V lookup: CDR1 SGHTA, CDR2 FQGNSA. As DNA, the CDR3 is TGTGCCAGCAGCCCTGCTAGGAACTCACCCCTCCACTTT. Its protein product is CASSPARNSPLHF.

This clonotype was observed many times. The genes are TRBV5-1 and TRBJ2-7, with TRBD2 matching over 13 bases. CDR3 length equals 18 residues. With V trimmed by 4 bases and J by 0 bases, 10 bases remained unmatched. Germline V lookup: CDR1 SGHRS, CDR2 YFSETQ. The CDR3 here is CASSLAPGLAGSSYEQYV. The CDR3 nucleotides read TGCGCCAGCAGCCTGGCACCGGGACTAGCGGGGAGCTCCTACGAGCAGTACGTC.

This clonotype was observed a few times. This chain links TRBV7-9 with TRBJ2-4; possibly TRBD2 for D (6 bases). Deletions cut 3 bases from V and 9 bases from J, with 12 bases between. CDR3 size: 13 residues. Germline V CDR1 and CDR2: SEHNR, FQNEAQ (reference sequence). The CDR3 region has the DNA TGTGCCAGCAGCTTTTCGGGGGTGGGCATTCAGTACTTC. This sequence encodes CASSFSGVGIQYF.

This clonotype was seen repeatedly, ten times or more. The chain is built from TRBV4-3 and TRBJ2-7; TRBD2 aligns across 9 bases. Germline lookup yields CDR1 LGHNA and CDR2 YSLEER. The length of the CDR3 is 16 residues. V gave up 0 bases and J gave up 4 bases; unmatched junction bases: 7. CDR3 in amino acids: CASSQDISGGWYEQYF. The DNA for the CDR3 is TGCGCCAGCAGCCAAGATATTAGCGGGGGTTGGTACGAGCAGTACTTC.

The chain couples TRBV3-1 to TRBJ1-1; tentative D call: TRBD1 (6 bases). V lost 1 base and J 2 bases, leaving 20 bases between the germline ends. The germline V gene encodes CDR1 LGHDT and CDR2 YNNKEL (reference sequence). The CDR3 is 18 residues long. In nucleotides, the CDR3 is TGTGCCAGCAGCCAAGTCTCTGGTATGAGGACAGTCAACACTGAAGCTTTCTTT. Amino acid sequence: CASSQVSGMRTVNTEAFF.

This clonotype was counted at least ten times. The chain recombines TRBV6-5 with TRBJ2-5; D is uncertain. Germline lookup yields CDR1 MNHEY and CDR2 SVGAGI. The CDR3 contains 15 residues. Trimming shortened V by 8 bases and J by 3 bases, and 19 bases separated the two germline ends. CDR3 loop: CASLYRIRVEETQYF. Written as DNA, the CDR3 is TGTGCCAGCCTTTATCGTATTAGGGTTGAAGAGACCCAGTACTTC.

This clonotype showed up just a few times. The chain recombines TRBV9 with TRBJ2-5; TRBD2 is a possible D gene (6 bases). Per the germline V gene, CDR1 is SGDLS and CDR2 is YYNGEE. The CDR3 spans 13 residues. With 4 bases removed from V and 5 bases from J, the gap between germline ends came to 12 bases. CDR3 DNA sequence: TGTGCCAGCAGCCTCCCGGGGGTCGAGACCCAGTACTTC. As protein: CASSLPGVETQYF.

This clonotype has just a few counts. The chain joins TRBV25-1 to TRBJ1-3; no reliable D call. From germline, CDR1 is MGHDK and CDR2 SYGVNS. V was pared by 3 bases and J by 4 bases, with 10 bases between. The CDR3 has 14 residues. CDR3 sequence (DNA): TGTGCCAGCAGTGACGGTTTTCGGGGAAACACCATATATTTT. Translating gives CASSDGFRGNTIYF.

In its sample, this clonotype was seen a few times. V is TRBV7-9 and J is TRBJ1-2; 7 bases are a match to TRBD1. The V gene end was trimmed by 5 bases and the J gene end by 4 bases; junction bases not matched to a gene: 7. Germline CDR1 and CDR2: SEHNR and FQNEAQ (reference sequence). The CDR3 is made up of 14 amino acids. CDR3 amino acids: CASSVKGASYGYTF. The CDR3 bases are TGTGCCAGCAGCGTAAAGGGGGCTTCCTATGGCTACACCTTC. The full variable domain, rest sourced from reference TRBV7-9 and TRBJ1-2, is DTGVSQNPRHKITKRGQNVTFRCDPISEHNRLYWYRQTLGQGPEFLTYFQNEAQLEKSRLLSDRFSAERPKGSFSTLEIQRTEQGDSAMYLCASSVKGASYGYTFGSGTRLTVV.

Here the CDR3 reads CSAEPGQGNTEAFF. The CDR3 DNA reads as TGCAGCGCAGAACCGGGACAGGGGAACACTGAAGCTTTCTTT. The rearrangement links TRBV29-1 to TRBJ1-1; 9 bases map to TRBD1. Germline values: CDR1 SQVTM, CDR2 ANQGSEA. CDR3 length: 14 residues. V lost 7 bases to trimming and J lost 1 base; unmatched junction nucleotides: 7.